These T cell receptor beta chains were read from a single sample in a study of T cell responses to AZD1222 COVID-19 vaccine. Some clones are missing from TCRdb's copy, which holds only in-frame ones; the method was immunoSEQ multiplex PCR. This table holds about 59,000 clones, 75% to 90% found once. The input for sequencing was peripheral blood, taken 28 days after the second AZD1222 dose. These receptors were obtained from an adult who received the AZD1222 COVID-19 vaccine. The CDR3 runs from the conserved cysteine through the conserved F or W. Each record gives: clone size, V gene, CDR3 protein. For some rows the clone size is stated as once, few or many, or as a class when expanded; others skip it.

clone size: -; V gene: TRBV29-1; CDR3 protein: CSGTLAGANNEQFF
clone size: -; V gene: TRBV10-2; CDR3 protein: CASSATSGGIAKNIQYF
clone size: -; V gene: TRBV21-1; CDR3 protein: CASSIETGGLSYEQYF
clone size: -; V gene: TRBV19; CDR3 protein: CASRSNNEQYF
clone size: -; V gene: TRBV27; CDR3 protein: CASSFGSYYEQYF
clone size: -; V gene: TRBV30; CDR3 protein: CAWSVLSSEKLFF
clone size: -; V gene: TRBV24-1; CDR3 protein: CATSDLPRTRREGNSPLHF
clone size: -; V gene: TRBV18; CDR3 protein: CASSPATVHGNQPQHF
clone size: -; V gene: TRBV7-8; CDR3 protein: CASSSDIALGNTIYF
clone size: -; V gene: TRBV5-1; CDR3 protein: CASYRNQETQYF
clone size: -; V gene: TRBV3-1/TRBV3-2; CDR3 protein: CASSQGGGYRTNEKLFF
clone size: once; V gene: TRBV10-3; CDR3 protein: CAIVAGGAYNEQFF
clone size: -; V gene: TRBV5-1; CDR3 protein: CASSPTLSNTEAFF
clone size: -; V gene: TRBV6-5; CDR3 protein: CASGLAGGRETQYF
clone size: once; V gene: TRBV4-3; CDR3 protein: CASSDILGGGTDTQYF
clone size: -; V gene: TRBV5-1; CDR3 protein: CASSLASGPGNTIYF
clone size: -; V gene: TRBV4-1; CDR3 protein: CASSQEPSGHGGGEQFF
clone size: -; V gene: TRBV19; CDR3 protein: CASSIPGLNEQFF
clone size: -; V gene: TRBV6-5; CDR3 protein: CASRRSLAEKLFF
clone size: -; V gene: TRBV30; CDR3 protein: CARGGAPLSGANVLTF
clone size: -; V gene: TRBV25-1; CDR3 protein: CASSSTSGDYEQYF
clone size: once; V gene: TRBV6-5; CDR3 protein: CASRDRGADEQFF
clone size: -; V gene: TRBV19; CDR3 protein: CASSIRSTAYEQYF
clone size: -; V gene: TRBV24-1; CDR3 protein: CATSEGSTPGEKLFF
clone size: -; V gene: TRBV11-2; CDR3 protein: CASSTGAGATYEQYF
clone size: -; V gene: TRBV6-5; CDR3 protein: CASSPRTGSYNEQFF
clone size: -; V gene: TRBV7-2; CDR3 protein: CASRLAGGWDTQYF
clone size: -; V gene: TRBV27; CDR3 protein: CASSPGLGSPLHF
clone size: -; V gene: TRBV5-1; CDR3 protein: CASSSGLAGGSSYNEQFF
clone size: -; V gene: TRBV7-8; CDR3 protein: CASSFSATLMNTEAFF
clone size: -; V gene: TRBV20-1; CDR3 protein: CSASGGTSRGETQYF
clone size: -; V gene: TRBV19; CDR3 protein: CASSVDRENAEAFF
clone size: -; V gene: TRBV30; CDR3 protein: CARAGQAGGYTF
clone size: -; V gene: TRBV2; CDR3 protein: CASSEGDYEQYF
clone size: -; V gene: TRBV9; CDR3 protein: CASSVGSGTGELFF
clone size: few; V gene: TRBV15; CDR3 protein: CATSRDSLAGGDEQYF
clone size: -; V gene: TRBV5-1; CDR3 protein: CASSLGGQGTDTQYF
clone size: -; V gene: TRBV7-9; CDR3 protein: CASSFAGGTYNEQFF
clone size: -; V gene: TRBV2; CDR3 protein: CASRPRSSLSEQYF
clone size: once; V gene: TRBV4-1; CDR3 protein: CASSQATRGWGSGNTIYF
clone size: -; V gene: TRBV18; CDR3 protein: CASSPRDFGTGELFF
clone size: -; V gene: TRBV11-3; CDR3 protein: CASSSRLAAEQYF
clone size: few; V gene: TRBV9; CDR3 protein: CASSALEWVTGAGTGNTIYF
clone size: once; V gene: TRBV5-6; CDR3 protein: CASSPVGRRTGELFF
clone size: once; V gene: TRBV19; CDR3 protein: CASMRQVATNEKLFF
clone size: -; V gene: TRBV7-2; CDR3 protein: CASSPGPGNEKLFF
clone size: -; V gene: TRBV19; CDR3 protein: CASREERGSYEQYF
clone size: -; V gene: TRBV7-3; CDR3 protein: CASSVGSTGGTDTQYF
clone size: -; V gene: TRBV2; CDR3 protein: CASSEHNEQFF
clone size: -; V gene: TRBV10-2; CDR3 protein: CASSELAAFGQETQYF
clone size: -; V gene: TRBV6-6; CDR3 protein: CASSYTGQRNSPLHF
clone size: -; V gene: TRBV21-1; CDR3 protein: CASSKEVRGDDYEQYF